The 29 T cell receptor beta chains given below trace back to one sample, sequenced in a study of identical twins. TCRdb reprocessed the 5' RACE reads with MiXCR, giving one entry per CDR3 protein. This sample yields about 330,000 distinct CDR3 sequences, of which around 12% are seen a single time; about 7% belongs to the top ten. A further study also used this sample, focusing on yellow fever vaccine responses in identical twins.

Sequencing was done on a sample of CD8+ T cells sorted from blood. These receptors all stem from a woman aged 18-29 years in good health.

The rearrangement joins TRBV20-1 to TRBJ1-6; D gene unclear. The CDR3 contains 15 residues. The germline V gene encodes CDR1 DFQATT and CDR2 SNEGSKA (reference sequence). Trimming took 0 bases from V and 5 from J, leaving 11 bases between them. Here the CDR3 reads CSARDRVWDNSPLHF. The DNA of the CDR3 is TGCAGTGCTAGAGATCGGGTTTGGGATAATTCACCCCTCCACTTT.

The rearrangement uses TRBV11-2 and TRBJ2-7; D is uncertain. The CDR3 is 14 residues long. Germline loops: CDR1 SGHAT, CDR2 FQNNGV. V lost 8 bases, J lost 3 bases, and 17 bases lay in between. The CDR3 DNA reads as TGTGCCAGCGAGGACCCCAGGATAAACTACGAGCAGTACTTC. This translates into CASEDPRINYEQYF. The whole variable domain, remainder taken from reference TRBV11-2 and TRBJ2-7, is EAGVAQSPRYKIIEKRQSVAFWCNPISGHATLYWYQQILGQGPKLLIQFQNNGVVDDSQLPKDRFSAERLKGVDSTLKIQPAKLEDSAVYLCASEDPRINYEQYFGPGTRLTVT.

This clonotype was seen a handful of times. V and J are TRBV24-1 and TRBJ2-5; 10 bases match TRBD1. J lost 4 bases, V lost 4 bases, and 5 bases had no gene match. This CDR3 has 15 residues. Germline CDR1 is KGHDR and CDR2 is SFDVKD. CDR3 nucleotide sequence: TGTGCCACCAGTGACCGGCGGGACAGGGGAGAGACCCAGTACTTC. Translating it yields CATSDRRDRGETQYF.

In its sample, this clonotype was seen a few times. This sequence joins TRBV7-9 and TRBJ2-7; possible D gene TRBD1, 5 bases. This CDR3 has 17 amino acids. In germline, CDR1 is SEHNR, CDR2 FQNEAQ (reference sequence). V lost 5 bases to trimming and J lost 3 bases, with 23 bases between them. The CDR3 nucleotides are TGTGCCAGCAGCCCCGAAGGGGTGACGGGCTCATACTACGAGCAGTACTTC. It encodes CASSPEGVTGSYYEQYF. Full variable domain (outside the CDR3, taken from reference TRBV7-9 and TRBJ2-7): DTGVSQNPRHKITKRGQNVTFRCDPISEHNRLYWYRQTLGQGPEFLTYFQNEAQLEKSRLLSDRFSAERPKGSFSTLEIQRTEQGDSAMYLCASSPEGVTGSYYEQYFGPGTRLTVT.

The rearrangement links TRBV27 to TRBJ2-2; TRBD1 matches at 9 bases. The J segment lost 6 bases and the V segment lost 6 bases, leaving 8 bases of the junction unmatched. The germline gives CDR1 MNHEY, CDR2 SMNVEV (reference sequence). The CDR3 loop spans 15 amino acids. The CDR3 is CASSSGQGRAGELFF. The DNA for the CDR3 is TGTGCCAGCAGCTCCGGACAGGGGCGGGCCGGGGAGCTGTTTTTT.

CDR3 residues: CASSSLEGRVEQYF. The CDR3 coding sequence is TGTGCCAGCAGCTCGTTGGAGGGAAGGGTCGAGCAGTACTTC. The rearrangement joins TRBV7-9 to TRBJ2-7; TRBD2 might be the D (6 bases). V lost 4 bases and J lost 6, with 16 bases in between. The CDR3 has 14 residues. CDR1 and CDR2 from the germline V gene are SEHNR and FQNEAQ (reference sequence).

Here the CDR3 DNA reads TGTGCCAGCAGTGACGGAGCGGGAGCGGGGGAGCTGTTTTTT. Amino acid sequence: CASSDGAGAGELFF. The chain employs TRBV6-4 and TRBJ2-2, with 8 positions matching TRBD2. Germline assignment: CDR1 MRHNA and CDR2 SNTAGT. The CDR3 has 14 residues. V shed 2 bases, J shed 8 bases, and the junction held 4 bases outside the gene matches.

The count of this clonotype is one. This chain joins TRBV27 and TRBJ2-1; possibly TRBD2 for D (5 bases). The CDR3 sequence is 13 residues long. V was clipped by 5 bases and J by 6 bases, with 11 bases between them. In germline, CDR1 is MNHEY, CDR2 SMNVEV (reference sequence). The CDR3 is CASSLLRGNEQFF. The CDR3 coding sequence is TGTGCCAGCAGTCTACTACGGGGCAATGAGCAGTTCTTC.

This clonotype was found a few times. This chain links TRBV7-8 with TRBJ1-1, with D possibly TRBD1 on 6 matching bases. V dropped 3 bases and J dropped 6 bases, with 20 bases sitting between them. CDR1 and CDR2 from the germline V gene are SGHVS and FQNEAQ. The CDR3 extends over 16 amino acids. CDR3 nucleotides: TGTGCCAGCAGCTTTCGGGTCGGGACAATTCGACCTGAAGCTTTCTTT. It specifies CASSFRVGTIRPEAFF.

The chain uses TRBV4-1 and TRBJ2-7, with a possible D match to TRBD2 (6 bases). V lost 2 bases and J 2 bases, leaving 13 bases between the germline ends. Germline loops: CDR1 MGHRA, CDR2 YSYEKL. This CDR3 region has 15 residues. CDR3 protein: CASSQLSAGPYEQYF. In DNA form, the CDR3 reads TGCGCCAGCAGCCAACTTTCGGCGGGGCCCTACGAGCAGTACTTC.

This clonotype was observed a single time. V usage is TRBV13 and J usage is TRBJ2-1, with 9 bases fitting TRBD1. This CDR3 region has 15 residues. Germline trimming cut 3 bases from V and 5 bases from J; bases unmatched to any gene: 5. Germline V CDR1 and CDR2: PRHDT, FYEKMQ (reference sequence). The CDR3 reads CASSLGQGVHNEQFF. Here the CDR3 DNA reads TGTGCCAGCAGCTTGGGACAGGGCGTTCACAATGAGCAGTTCTTC. Supplemented by reference TRBV13 and TRBJ2-1, the full variable domain reads AAGVIQSPRHLIKEKRETATLKCYPIPRHDTVYWYQQGPGQDPQFLISFYEKMQSDKGSIPDRFSAQQFSDYHSELNMSSLELGDSALYFCASSLGQGVHNEQFFGPGTRLTVL.

This clonotype was seen repeatedly, ten times or more. The chain recombines TRBV7-3 with TRBJ2-3, with a possible D match to TRBD1 (6 bases). The CDR3 is 13 amino acids. Per germline, CDR1 SGHTA and CDR2 FQGTGA. With 8 bases removed from V and 6 bases from J, the gap between germline ends came to 15 bases. The CDR3 here is CASATRDTDTQYF. In DNA, the CDR3 is TGTGCCAGCGCCACCCGGGACACGGATACGCAGTATTTT. The full variable domain, rest sourced from reference TRBV7-3 and TRBJ2-3, is GAGVSQTPSNKVTEKGKYVELRCDPISGHTALYWYRQSLGQGPEFLIYFQGTGAADDSGLPNDRFFAVRPEGSVSTLKIQRTERGDSAVYLCASATRDTDTQYFGPGTRLTVL.

The J gene is TRBJ2-3, the V gene TRBV5-5; possible D gene TRBD1, 6 bases. V was cut by 3 bases and J by 0 bases, with 11 bases left in between. CDR1 and CDR2 (germline): SGHKS, YYEKEE (reference sequence). This CDR3 is 15 amino acids long. CDR3 amino acids: CASSYGTSSTDTQYF. The CDR3, as DNA: TGTGCCAGCAGCTACGGGACATCTAGCACAGATACGCAGTATTTT. Full variable domain (outside the CDR3, taken from reference TRBV5-5 and TRBJ2-3): DAGVTQSPTHLIKTRGQQVTLRCSPISGHKSVSWYQQVLGQGPQFIFQYYEKEERGRGNFPDRFSARQFPNYSSELNVNALLLGDSALYLCASSYGTSSTDTQYFGPGTRLTVL.

This clonotype appeared a few times. In DNA form, the CDR3 reads TGTGCCAGCAGTACCTTTGGAGGGAGGGGAGAGACCCAGTACTTC. Its translation: CASSTFGGRGETQYF. V gene TRBV12-3 or TRBV12-4 combines with J gene TRBJ2-5, with TRBD2 matching 7 bases. Germline trimming cut 5 bases from V and 4 bases from J; bases unmatched to any gene: 10. CDR3 size: 15 residues.

This sequence joins TRBV5-1 and TRBJ2-1; D is perhaps TRBD1 (5 bases). V dropped 0 bases and J dropped 4 bases, with 17 bases sitting between them. CDR1 SGHRS and CDR2 YFSETQ come from the germline V gene. This CDR3 comprises 17 residues. The CDR3 region has the DNA TGCGCCAGCAGCTTGGGGCAGGGATTTGCCTCATACAATGAGCAGTTCTTC. It translates to CASSLGQGFASYNEQFF.

The sample holds one count of this clonotype. The genes are TRBV2 and TRBJ1-5; 7 nucleotides line up with TRBD1. Germline values: CDR1 SNHLY, CDR2 FYNNEI. This CDR3 is 11 amino acids long. Trimming at V came to 6 bases and at J to 7 bases, leaving 0 bases not matched to a gene. Here the CDR3 reads CASRGGQPQHF. The CDR3 nucleotides are TGTGCCAGCAGAGGGGGCCAGCCCCAGCATTTT.

This clonotype was counted a few times. The CDR3 here is CASSPRAGSADTQYF. The DNA of the CDR3 is TGTGCCAGCAGCCCCAGAGCGGGCTCCGCAGATACGCAGTATTTT. This chain connects TRBV9 to TRBJ2-3; possible D gene TRBD2, 6 bases. The CDR3 is made up of 15 amino acids. Germline-derived CDR1 and CDR2 are SGDLS and YYNGEE. V lost 4 bases and J 4 bases, leaving 16 bases between the germline ends.

This clonotype was detected a few times. The chain links TRBV13 to TRBJ1-6, with D possibly matching TRBD1 (5 bases). The germline V gene has CDR1 PRHDT and CDR2 FYEKMQ (reference sequence). The CDR3 consists of 14 residues. Between the trimmed V and J ends, which lost 1 base and 7 bases, there was a span of 8 bases. The CDR3, as DNA: TGTGCCAGCAGCTTAGCCGGGACCAATTCACCCCTCCACTTT. It codes for CASSLAGTNSPLHF.

This clonotype was detected only a few times. J is TRBJ2-3 and V is TRBV12-3 or TRBV12-4; 7 bases are shared with TRBD1. The CDR3 sequence is 18 residues long. Trimming took 6 bases from V and 1 from J; bases not matched to a gene: 16. CDR3 nucleotides: TGTGCCAGCAGCTCACAGGGGCACCTTCTTCGGGGCACAGATACGCAGTATTTT. Its protein is CASSSQGHLLRGTDTQYF.

There are many counts of this clonotype. This rearrangement joins TRBV15 to TRBJ2-1; D is perhaps TRBD2 (6 bases). The CDR3 has 15 residues. CDR1 and CDR2 from the germline V gene are LNHNV and YYDKDF (reference sequence). The ends were cut back, 1 base at V and 8 bases at J, with 15 bases in the middle. The CDR3 reads CATSRAGGTGDEQFF. The CDR3 nucleotides are TGTGCCACCAGCAGAGCGGGCGGGACGGGGGATGAGCAGTTCTTC.

Turning to this clonotype: One end of the junction is discordant with germline, which a read error may explain. The J gene is TRBJ2-5, the V gene TRBV3-1; D is perhaps TRBD2 (5 bases). This CDR3 is built from 15 residues. Germline CDR1 LGHDT, CDR2 YNNKEL (reference sequence). CDR3 DNA: TGTGCCAGCACCCAAGATCGGGCTAGCTCGGAGACCCAGTACTTC. Protein sequence: CASTQDRASSETQYF.

This clonotype turned up a few times. V gene TRBV7-6 combines with J gene TRBJ2-1; 7 nucleotides agree with TRBD1. The CDR3 covers 18 residues. The V segment lost 5 bases and the J segment 2 bases; nucleotides outside the gene matches: 15. Germline V CDR1 and CDR2: SGHVS, FNYEAQ. In nucleotides, the CDR3 is TGTGCCAGCAGCCGACCGATTCACAGGGGCCGAACCTACAATGAGCAGTTCTTC. Its translation is CASSRPIHRGRTYNEQFF.

In this sample, this clonotype turned up a few times. DNA of the CDR3: TGTGCCAGCAGCGCCCCCCCCGGCTCCTACAATGAGCAGTTCTTC. Translating it yields CASSAPPGSYNEQFF. The V gene is TRBV9, the J gene TRBJ2-1, with D unclear. Germline V gives CDR1 SGDLS, CDR2 YYNGEE. Trimming shortened V by 3 bases and J by 0 bases, and 10 bases separated the two germline ends. The CDR3 runs 15 residues.

This clonotype has just a few counts. The chain recombines TRBV4-1 with TRBJ2-7; 8 bases line up with TRBD1. The V gene's germline CDR1 is MGHRA and CDR2 YSYEKL. V dropped 0 bases and J dropped 5; count of bases not matched to a gene: 9. The CDR3 is 16 residues long. The CDR3 DNA sequence: TGCGCCAGCAGCCAAGATCTCGGCAGGGGGCAGGACGAGCAGTACTTC. It translates to CASSQDLGRGQDEQYF.

This chain joins TRBV20-1 and TRBJ2-1; the D gene is possibly TRBD2 (6 bases). CDR1 is DFQATT and CDR2 is SNEGSKA in the germline V gene (reference sequence). This CDR3 has 15 amino acids. V lost 1 base and J 0 bases, leaving 10 bases between the germline ends. For the CDR3, the DNA is TGCAGTGCTAGAGTTAGCGGCAGCTCCTACAATGAGCAGTTCTTC. Its protein is CSARVSGSSYNEQFF.

A few counts support this clonotype. CDR3 bases: TGTGCCAGCAGTTACTCGACATTTGGCTCCTATAATTCACCCCTCCACTTT. Amino acid sequence: CASSYSTFGSYNSPLHF. This chain connects TRBV6-2 or TRBV6-3 to TRBJ1-6; no definite D call. CDR3 size: 17 residues. V lost 0 bases to trimming and J lost 0 bases, with 9 bases between them. Per the germline V gene, CDR1 is MNHEY and CDR2 is SVGEGT.

This clonotype was found many times. This chain uses TRBV3-1 with TRBJ2-1; D is undetermined. The CDR3 sequence is 14 residues long. Trimming pared 0 bases from V and 1 base from J, leaving 4 bases between. Germline V lookup: CDR1 LGHDT, CDR2 YNNKEL (reference sequence). The CDR3 nucleotides are TGTGCCAGCAGCCAAGATGGGTCCTACAATGAGCAGTTCTTC. Translated: CASSQDGSYNEQFF.

The chain carries TRBV6-4 and TRBJ2-5, with 9 bases that match TRBD2. J was trimmed by 1 base and V by 3 bases; bases with no gene match: 3. Per germline, CDR1 MRHNA and CDR2 SNTAGT. This CDR3 is built from 15 residues. Here the CDR3 DNA reads TGTGCCAGCAGTGAGCTAGCGGGGATCCAAGAGACCCAGTACTTC. The encoded protein is CASSELAGIQETQYF.

V usage is TRBV4-2 and J usage is TRBJ1-4; 7 positions match TRBD1. The CDR3 runs 15 residues. Germline V lookup: CDR1 LGHNA, CDR2 YNFKEQ. Trimming took 0 bases from V and 4 from J; bases not matched to a gene: 2. The CDR3 is CASSQEAGGNEKLFF. The CDR3 bases are TGTGCCAGCAGCCAAGAGGCAGGGGGTAATGAAAAACTGTTTTTT.